Described below is a single TCR beta chain sequence and its context. This clone has just a few counts. Its antigen is not yet known. Per-base qualities were not stored, and no clone one base away is much larger. The germline V gene supplies CDR1 LGHNA and CDR2 YNFKEQ. Inclusive of the bounding cysteine and phenylalanine, the CDR3 is 15 residues long. Only the CDR3 DNA stays, 45 bases, in frame from base 1. Trimming takes 0 bases off V and 4 bases off J; junction bases not matched to a gene: 2. The data stem from a study of cytomegalovirus exposure and HLA in healthy donors (dated by TCRdb to the late 2010s). Background for the entire study: According to an earlier analysis of around 600 of the donors, some 180 million T cells yielded over 90 million unique TCR beta sequences and about 300 Gb of sequence data. Rather than using new phenotypic data, the later analysis identified candidate immune exposures from TCR beta sequences and from how often those sequences occurred across donors. Among the approximately 400 genotyped donors, about 85% belonged to the genetic ancestry cluster associated with self-reported Caucasian donors. A later analysis re-examined previously published TCR beta repertoires from just over 650 donors and added high-resolution HLA genotyping to investigate patterns of TCR occurrence. In a later genetic analysis, genome-wide SNP genotypes for about three fifths of the 666 donors were used, and that subset was treated as a discovery cohort. Roughly 300 gigabases of sequencing data and approximately 85 million unique TCR sequences were included in an early release covering 500 to 750 HLA-typed donors. An earlier analysis of about 600 of the donors used high-throughput TCR beta sequencing to judge whether each TCR beta V gene segment behaved as functional or pseudogenic. The study aimed to test whether signatures of past pathogen exposure could be identified by cataloging public T cell receptors. The study used immunosequencing to profile the T cell repertoires of under 700 subjects and linked those repertoires to cytomegalovirus serostatus. The study combined high-throughput TCR immunosequencing, statistical association of individual TCRs with disease status, and machine learning to predict cytomegalovirus infection status. HLA typing covered class I and class II loci at four-digit resolution. Donor age, sex, ethnicity and CMV serostatus were compiled alongside the repertoire data. Besides the first cohort of roughly 640 subjects, a separate validation cohort made up of 90 to 150 different subjects was used. On average, roughly 250,000 unique TCR beta nucleotide sequences were sequenced per donor among fewer than 500 genotyped donors of the cohort, with roughly 18% of those sequences being non-productive. All discovery cohort repertoires had been generated on a single sequencing platform. Roughly 5 DR-DQ haplotypes were handled as single units for association and clustering, since linkage in the cohort was strong. The number of donors typed differed by locus, with 629-630 for A, B, C, DRB1 and DQB1, around 520 for DQA1, 606 for DPA1, and approximately 470 for DPB1. General study outcomes and caveats: In the study, around 160 TCR beta chains were listed as associated with cytomegalovirus. Strong co-occurrence of HLA alleles, especially DR and DQ, made assigning TCR associations to individual alleles difficult. In a later genetic analysis, fewer N-insertions in productive TCRs were reported among donors in an Asian-associated ancestry cluster than the roughly 640-donor mean. Some IMGT-functional V segments, including TRBV6-2 and TRBV6-3, could not be distinguished by the 87-base-pair reads and were therefore excluded. In a later analysis, several top co-occurrence clusters were reported to appear linked to parvovirus B19, influenza, CMV and Epstein-Barr virus. In vitro tests confirmed that a few of the cytomegalovirus-associated TCR beta chains recognize cytomegalovirus antigens. In a later genetic analysis, a missense DCLRE1C variant was associated with V-gene and J-gene trimming of TCR beta chains, and the association was replicated in an independent cohort. Because some donors lacked HLA typing at each locus, the association tests relied only on the typed subset. Roughly uniform sequencing depth across donors was assumed in presence/absence analyses, although this assumption may not hold. Immune exposure information for the cohort was limited to CMV serostatus. Specific HLA alleles were associated with over 15,000 TCR beta sequences at a false discovery rate of 0.05 in a later analysis. Correlated functional status among segregating V segments might reflect linkage disequilibrium, but an unknown experimental factor could not be ruled out. In both the original and validation cohorts, the classifier was reported to diagnose cytomegalovirus status with high specificity and sensitivity. It was suggested by the authors that the approach could potentially be generalized to other disease states and immunological phenotypes. A later analysis found that most CMV-associated TCR beta chains appeared HLA-restricted, with HLA associations seemingly driven largely by CMV exposure. Because counts were too low, about 17 rarely observed V segments, including chromosome 9 orphons, were excluded from the earlier analysis of 587 of the donors. Compared with equally common non-associated chains, HLA-associated TCR beta chains in a later analysis were more clonally expanded and had lower generation probabilities. In an earlier analysis of more than 500 of the donors, most TCR beta V segments appeared in productive rearrangements about 87% or about 30% of the time, broadly matching IMGT annotations. A group of highly shared sequence variants was considered likely to be a technical artifact of the sequencing pipeline. In a later analysis, TCR association rates were found to vary across HLA loci, with the most associated TCRs seen for DRB1 alleles and the fewest for HLA-C alleles. A further reported finding was that TCR beta sequences accurately predicted the HLA-A and HLA-B alleles for most subjects in the first cohort. Most TCR sequences were seen in very few donors, while some public TCRs were found in many individuals. This cohort had only TCR beta chains sequenced, and the lack of alpha or paired-chain data limited which features could be detected.

Library preparation was by the immunoSEQ multiplex PCR assay. For the multiplex PCR, a mixture combining 60 forward primers for TCR Vbeta segments and 13 reverse primers for TCR Jbeta segments was used. A multiplex PCR assay on genomic DNA amplified the CDR3 region of rearranged TCR beta genes. The Illumina HiSeq System was used to sequence the amplified TCR beta libraries as 87-base-pair reads. The original methods were these. A later analysis counted about 80 million unique TCR beta chains across the approximately 700 repertoires, and roughly 11 million of these chains were shared by at least two donors. To remove PCR and sequencing errors, raw reads were error-corrected and collapsed into unique sequences using a nearest-neighbor algorithm that merged closely related sequences. V, D and J gene segments were assigned by aligning CDR3 sequences to IMGT reference sequences. Each retained sequence needed at least a six-nucleotide match to both a V gene segment and a J gene segment. A rearrangement was called productive if the CDR3 had no stop codons and remained in frame with V and J, and every other rearrangement was called non-productive. CDR3 was defined according to IMGT convention as the region running from the second conserved V-encoded cysteine to the conserved J-encoded phenylalanine. In an earlier analysis of around 600 of the donors, sequences lacking an unambiguous match to a single V gene segment were excluded. In an earlier analysis of almost 600 of the donors, a V segment was called functional when productive rearrangements were above 56.7%, and segregating when the standard deviation between donors exceeded 5%. A statistical classification framework was developed to diagnose cytomegalovirus status using the catalog of TCR beta chain sequences. In a later analysis, V and J genes were assigned by comparing TCR nucleotide sequences against IMGT/GENE-DB human TR gene sequences. A later analysis assigned CDR3 sequences and most-parsimonious VDJ recombination scenarios with the TCRdist pipeline. A later analysis defined each TCR beta chain by its CDR3 amino acid sequence plus V-gene family, and excluded reads lacking a unique V-gene family. In a later analysis, 450 to 600 highly shared, low-generation-probability nucleotide sequences were removed to address suspected cross-contamination and a sequencing artifact. For each public chain, a later analysis derived a clonal expansion index from normalized ranks of inferred template counts within each repertoire. In a later analysis, generation probabilities were computed with a VDJ recombination model fitted to out-of-frame rearrangements, and the resulting probabilities were checked against IGoR. Hypergeometric tests were used in a later analysis to score TCR-TCR, TCR-HLA and TCR-CMV co-occurrence, with a repertoire-size bias correction applied to the TCR pairs. To estimate false discovery rates, a later analysis permuted the HLA or CMV assignments 20 times. In a later analysis, co-occurring TCRs were grouped with DBSCAN, and TCRdist sequence similarity was added when clustering was performed within HLA-allele-positive subsets. Repertoires with fewer than 30,000 or more than 120,000 public chains, plus five repertoires with anomalous nucleotide sharing, were excluded from co-occurrence clustering. The table was pulled from immuneACCESS by TCRdb, which kept in-frame rearrangements only. Such tables lose some clones; where checked, under half of the loss comes from unresolved V genes, and the rest has no known cause. The V and J calls and the clone size are those of that table, but D and trimming were determined from the DNA. In this sample the table shows 150,000 to 200,000 clones, more than 75% of which occur a single time. The ten largest clones capture approximately 15% of the sample.

The cohort was made up of hundreds of healthy bone marrow donors. All cohort members were sampled while nominally healthy, although unrecorded immune exposures were likely present. The donor was CMV seronegative and was included in the group of 352 seronegative cohort members. Every donor gave a peripheral blood sample, and the peripheral blood mononuclear cells from that sample were used for TCR beta sequencing. The Qiagen DNeasy Blood Extraction Kit was used to extract genomic DNA from the blood cell samples. The chain was built from TRBV4-2 and TRBJ2-5; 10 bases in between match TRBD2. Sequencing was done on a sample of PBMCs. The source is a woman aged 40 to 50 in good health and CMV-seronegative. The DNA sequence is as follows: TGTGCCAGCAGCCAAGATAGCGGGGGGCCAGAGACCCAGTACTTC. Its translation is CASSQDSGGPETQYF.